The 23 T cell receptor beta chains below all came from one sample that was sequenced in a study of vaccination effects on CD4 cells after COVID-19 (dated 2022 in TCRdb). After more than 9 days of culture, CD4+ T cells were isolated with the EasySep CD4+ T cell isolation kit. Libraries were prepared through the immunoSEQ multiplex PCR assay. TCRdb mirrors the immuneACCESS table, restricted to in-frame sequences. Some clones are absent from its copies; in checked studies, under half trace to an unresolved V gene, and the reason for the others is unknown. A total of about 48,000 clones appear in this sample, approximately 65% of them only once. 4.5% to 6% of the sample comes from the top ten. Their antigen targets remain unknown. The sequences come from CD4+ T cells from PBMCs cultured without peptide, collected before COVID-19 vaccination. The receptors here all came from a human donor who received a COVID-19 vaccine.

The J gene is TRBJ1-1, the V gene TRBV11-1; TRBD1 is a possible D gene (5 bases). The CDR3 has 13 residues. Trimming stripped 4 bases from V and 5 bases from J, with 11 bases between. Germline values: CDR1 SGHAT, CDR2 FQDESV (reference sequence). CDR3 DNA: TGTGCCAGCAGCTCCCAGGGTGGAACTGAAGCTTTCTTT. Its translation: CASSSQGGTEAFF.

The V gene is TRBV5-4, the J gene TRBJ2-2; D not resolved. Deletions cut 0 bases from V and 14 bases from J, with 14 bases between. CDR1 is SGHNT, CDR2 YYREEE, per germline (reference sequence). The CDR3 loop spans 13 amino acids. The CDR3 DNA follows: TGTGCCAGCAGCTTGGAGTTGTCCGTGGCCCTGTTTTTT. Translation gives CASSLELSVALFF.

The chain combines TRBV19 with TRBJ2-2; 8 bases map to TRBD2. The CDR3 sequence is 14 residues long. V shed 6 bases and J 2 bases; nucleotides not matched to a gene: 2. Germline loops: CDR1 LNHDA, CDR2 SQIVND (reference sequence). The CDR3 nucleotides read TGTGCCAGTAGGACTAGCGTAAACACCGGGGAGCTGTTTTTT. It specifies CASRTSVNTGELFF.

The chain employs TRBV5-1 and TRBJ1-5, with 7 positions matching TRBD1. This CDR3 has 14 amino acids. V dropped 0 bases and J dropped 7; count of bases not matched to a gene: 4. Looked up from germline, CDR1 is SGHRS and CDR2 is YFSETQ. CDR3 in DNA: TGCGCCAGCAGCTTGGGGGACAGCGGGCAGCCCCAGCATTTT. It translates to CASSLGDSGQPQHF. Based on the CDR3 plus reference TRBV5-1 and TRBJ1-5, the full variable domain is KAGVTQTPRYLIKTRGQQVTLSCSPISGHRSVSWYQQTPGQGLQFLFEYFSETQRNKGNFPGRFSGRQFSNSRSEMNVSTLELGDSALYLCASSLGDSGQPQHFGDGTRLSIL.

This clone has only a few counts. The chain links TRBV29-1 to TRBJ2-1, with 13 bases lining up with TRBD2. The length of the CDR3 is 18 residues. The germline CDR1 and CDR2 sequences are SQVTM and ANQGSEA. Germline trimming cut 7 bases from V and 0 bases from J; bases unmatched to any gene: 12. CDR3 nucleotides: TGCAGCGCTCGCGGACTAGCGGGGGCCCAGAGCTCCTACAATGAGCAGTTCTTC. Amino acid sequence: CSARGLAGAQSSYNEQFF.

V and J are TRBV6-1 and TRBJ2-2; D unclear. V dropped 2 bases and J dropped 5 bases, with 6 bases sitting between them. CDR3 length equals 13 residues. The germline CDR1 and CDR2 sequences are MNHNS and SASEGT. CDR3 in DNA: TGTGCCAGCAGTGAAAGTTCGACCGGGGAGCTGTTTTTT. It translates to CASSESSTGELFF.

The CDR3: CASSITSGNTIYF. CDR3 DNA sequence: TGTGCCAGCAGCATTACATCTGGAAACACCATATATTTT. V usage is TRBV7-9 and J usage is TRBJ1-3, with no clear D. The CDR3 runs 13 residues. Germline V gene lookup returns CDR1 SEHNR and CDR2 FQNEAQ (reference sequence). Trimming took 5 bases from V and 1 from J, leaving 6 bases between them.

This clone showed up just once. The J gene is TRBJ2-2, the V gene TRBV7-2, with a possible D match to TRBD1 (6 bases). This CDR3 is 14 amino acids long. CDR1 and CDR2 from the germline V gene are SGHTA and FQGNSA. Deletions cut 5 bases from V and 4 bases from J, with 11 bases between. In DNA, the CDR3 is TGTGCCAGCAGCACAGGGACGGGCACCGGGGAGCTGTTTTTT. Amino acid sequence: CASSTGTGTGELFF. Filled out from reference TRBV7-2 and TRBJ2-2, the complete variable domain reads GAGVSQSPSNKVTEKGKDVELRCDPISGHTALYWYRQSLGQGLEFLIYFQGNSAPDKSGLPSDRFSAERTGGSVSTLTIQRTQQEDSAVYLCASSTGTGTGELFFGEGSRLTVL.

This clone came up a few times. The chain carries TRBV9 and TRBJ1-1; D remains unclear. The CDR3 runs to 14 residues. Germline-derived CDR1 and CDR2 are SGDLS and YYNGEE. V was clipped by 0 bases and J by 1 base, with 7 bases between them. The CDR3 loop reads CASSVGPSNTEAFF. The DNA for the CDR3 is TGTGCCAGCAGCGTAGGTCCATCGAACACTGAAGCTTTCTTT.

The CDR3 region is CASSLAGGARLGSYNTEAFF. The CDR3 coding sequence is TGTGCCAGCTCACTGGCAGGGGGCGCGAGGTTGGGCTCCTACAACACTGAAGCTTTCTTT. V and J are TRBV18 and TRBJ1-1; 8 bases fit TRBD1. The trim removed 4 bases at V and 2 bases at J, leaving 21 bases unmatched. The CDR3 is 20 amino acids. Germline V gene data show CDR1 as KGHSH and CDR2 as LQKENI.

The chain carries TRBV14 and TRBJ2-1; D might be TRBD1 (5 bases). The CDR3 runs to 16 residues. V lost 1 base, J lost 7 bases, and 17 bases lay in between. Germline V gene sequence: CDR1 SGHDN, CDR2 FVKESK. This chain's CDR3 is CASSQVQGGLLNEQFF. The CDR3 DNA reads as TGTGCCAGCAGCCAAGTGCAGGGTGGCCTATTAAATGAGCAGTTCTTC.

This clone came up a few times. The chain is built from TRBV7-9 and TRBJ1-1; D not resolved. CDR3 length equals 14 residues. Per the germline V gene, CDR1 is SEHNR and CDR2 is FQNEAQ (reference sequence). Trimming left V 3 bases short and J 0 bases short, with 8 bases between. DNA for the CDR3: TGTGCCAGCAGCTTTCGTACCATGAACACTGAAGCTTTCTTT. Its translation is CASSFRTMNTEAFF.

The chain recombines TRBV11-3 with TRBJ1-6; D remains ambiguous. The V gene lost 0 bases and the J gene lost 9 bases, with 12 bases spanning the gap. The CDR3 totals 15 residues. Per the germline V gene, CDR1 is SGHNT and CDR2 is YENEEA. CDR3 DNA: TGTGCCAGCAGCTTAGATAGCCAGAGGGCTTCACCCCTCCACTTT. This sequence encodes CASSLDSQRASPLHF.

Turning to this clone: At one end the junction does not follow the germline gene, possibly because of a read error. This chain links TRBV2 with TRBJ2-7; 7 bases are a match to TRBD1. The CDR3 extends over 14 amino acids. Looked up from germline, CDR1 is SNHLY and CDR2 is FYNNEI. The CDR3 loop reads CASSSGQFSELIGF. The CDR3 DNA is TGTGCCAGCAGTTCGGGACAGTTTTCGGAATTAATAGGCTTC.

This clone has just a few counts. In DNA form, the CDR3 reads TGTGCCACCAGTGATCCAACTAGCACAGATACGCAGTATTTT. It encodes CATSDPTSTDTQYF. This rearrangement joins TRBV24-1 to TRBJ2-3; no clear D. Per germline, CDR1 KGHDR and CDR2 SFDVKD. CDR3 length equals 14 residues. V lost 3 bases to trimming and J lost 0 bases, with 6 bases between them.

The V gene is TRBV28, the J gene TRBJ1-5, with D hard to call. The CDR3 is 14 residues long. The germline gives CDR1 MDHEN, CDR2 SYDVKM. With 2 bases removed from V and 0 bases from J, the gap between germline ends came to 5 bases. CDR3 DNA: TGTGCCAGCAGTTTAATCCCTAGCAATCAGCCCCAGCATTTT. Amino acids: CASSLIPSNQPQHF.

In nucleotides, the CDR3 is TGTGCCAGTAGTATAAGTGAAAAACTGTTTTTT. It is translated as CASSISEKLFF. J is TRBJ1-4 and V is TRBV19; D is uncertain. The germline V gene has CDR1 LNHDA and CDR2 SQIVND (reference sequence). Trimming stripped 2 bases from V and 7 bases from J, with 2 bases between. CDR3 size: 11 residues.

This clone was detected once. The chain combines TRBV7-2 with TRBJ2-7, with TRBD1 matching 8 bases. Germline V lookup: CDR1 SGHTA, CDR2 FQGNSA. Trimming removed 1 base from V and 3 bases from J; junction bases left unmatched: 8. This CDR3 region has 16 residues. In DNA form, the CDR3 reads TGTGCCAGCAGCTTAGATAGGCAGGGGGCGGGCTACGAGCAGTACTTC. Its translation: CASSLDRQGAGYEQYF.

J is TRBJ1-2 and V is TRBV28; possible D gene TRBD1, 6 bases. Germline V CDR1 and CDR2: MDHEN, SYDVKM. V lost 7 bases and J lost 1, with 10 bases in between. CDR3 length: 13 residues. The CDR3 is CASTLDSNYGYTF. CDR3 bases: TGTGCCAGCACCCTGGACAGTAACTATGGCTACACCTTC.

V is TRBV10-3 and J is TRBJ1-5; maybe TRBD1 (5 bases). Germline V gene data show CDR1 as ENHRY and CDR2 as SYGVKD. The V end lost 6 bases, the J end lost 1 base, and 7 bases lay between the germline ends. This CDR3 is 13 amino acids long. CDR3 sequence (DNA): TGTGCCATCAGCCGGGACAGCAATCAGCCCCAGCATTTT. Translating gives CAISRDSNQPQHF.

This rearrangement joins TRBV7-3 to TRBJ2-3; TRBD1 might be the D (6 bases). Trimming removed 2 bases from V and 6 bases from J, with 15 bases in between. The CDR3 spans 15 residues. Germline V gene sequence: CDR1 SGHTA, CDR2 FQGTGA. The CDR3 sequence: CASSLGMNRADTQYF. The CDR3 DNA is TGTGCCAGCAGCTTAGGAATGAACAGGGCGGATACGCAGTATTTT.

The rearrangement uses TRBV19 and TRBJ2-1; 10 bases fit TRBD2. V was clipped by 6 bases and J by 7 bases; unmatched bases: 12. The V gene's germline CDR1 is LNHDA and CDR2 SQIVND (reference sequence). CDR3 length: 16 residues. The CDR3 region has the DNA TGTGCCAGTAGCAGCCCCAGCGGGAGGGCCAGGAATGAGCAGTTCTTC. This codes for CASSSPSGRARNEQFF.

V and J are TRBV27 and TRBJ1-5; the match to TRBD1 covers 7 bases. This CDR3 has 14 amino acids. V lost 4 bases to trimming and J lost 2 bases; unmatched junction nucleotides: 2. The germline CDR1 and CDR2 sequences are MNHEY and SMNVEV (reference sequence). The CDR3 nucleotides read TGTGCCAGCAGTTCCGACAGGGGCAATCAGCCCCAGCATTTT. The encoded protein is CASSSDRGNQPQHF.